By proportion, the clone carrying this T cell receptor beta chain is large. The antigen remains undetermined. Every participant with HIV received treatment in the United States. Deletions cut 4 bases from V and 1 base from J, with 13 bases between. Germline lookup yields CDR1 GTSNPN and CDR2 SVGIG (reference sequence). CDR3 length: 14 residues. This record comes from a study of long-term antiretroviral therapy in people with HIV. Sequencing used immunoSEQ v3.0 at survey level. A per-sample goal of roughly 35,000-55,000 T-cell genomes was targeted by sequencing. Using immunoSEQ multiplex PCR, the repertoire was profiled, and TCRdb retains in-frame clones only, with some absent. The sample lists roughly 15,000 clones, 85% to 90% occurring once. Study-wide points: Diversity rose after ART but stayed below transplant donor controls. Narrower CDR3 length ranges marked HIV repertoires relative to controls.

The TCR sequence derives from a woman between 25 and 40 years old with HIV. The V and J genes are TRBV30 and TRBJ1-1; no clear D. This material consisted of unsorted PBMCs, taken 2.3 to 2.4 years before starting antiretroviral therapy. The CDR3 is CAWTESLPNTEAFF. The CDR3 DNA sequence: TGTGCCTGGACGGAGAGTTTACCGAACACTGAAGCTTTCTTT.